Following are 22 T cell receptor beta chains from one sample sequenced in a study of blood T cells in healthy people across ages. Alongside a J-beta primer mix, a sample-barcoded 5' primer served in a second PCR lasting roughly 6 to 11 cycles. One entry per CDR3 protein, called by TCRdb with MiXCR from the 5' RACE reads. The sample lists 700,000 to 1,000,000 distinct CDR3 sequences, around two fifths occurring once. The sample taken for sequencing was blood. These receptors were collected from a man aged 60 to 69 in good health.

A word on this clonotype: The CDR3 ends on some other residue instead of the conserved phenylalanine or tryptophan, so this is likely a read error. The V and J genes are TRBV6-2 or TRBV6-3 and TRBJ2-1; either TRBD1 or TRBD2 may fit D (5 bases each). Germline CDR1 and CDR2: MNHEY and SVGEGT. The CDR3 has 16 residues. Trimming left V 2 bases short and J 7 bases short, with 18 bases between. The CDR3 bases are TGTGCCAGCAGTTACACGGGGTGGGGCCAGAGGAATGAGCAGTTCTCC. This sequence encodes CASSYTGWGQRNEQFS.

This clonotype turned up a few times. This chain links TRBV7-2 with TRBJ2-7; 9 nucleotides match TRBD2. The CDR3 sequence is 16 residues long. Germline V CDR1 and CDR2: SGHTA, FQGNSA. After removal of 1 base from V and 3 bases from J, the junction contained 7 bases not matched to a gene. The CDR3 is CASSLGSGGTVYEQYF. The CDR3 bases are TGTGCCAGCAGCTTAGGCAGCGGGGGGACGGTCTACGAGCAGTACTTC.

V usage is TRBV9 and J usage is TRBJ2-5; the D gene is possibly TRBD2 (7 bases). Judging by the DNA end, TRBJ2-1 fits better; the J call may be wrong. This CDR3 comprises 16 residues. In germline, CDR1 is SGDLS, CDR2 YYNGEE. The CDR3, as DNA: TGTGCCAGCAGCGTTACGATGGGGGGGGCACAAGAGACCCAGTTCTTC. Translation: CASSVTMGGAQETQFF.

The J gene is TRBJ2-5, the V gene TRBV9; D might be TRBD1 (6 bases). CDR1 and CDR2 (germline): SGDLS, YYNGEE. Deletions cut 4 bases from V and 4 bases from J, with 14 bases between. The CDR3 extends over 14 amino acids. The DNA of the CDR3 is TGTGCCAGCAGCCCTACCACCAGGGGAGAGACCCAGTACTTC. Protein product: CASSPTTRGETQYF.

The chain links TRBV12-3 or TRBV12-4 to TRBJ2-7; D is uncertain. This CDR3 contains 14 residues. V shed 4 bases and J shed 0 bases, with 10 bases lying between them. The CDR3 DNA follows: TGTGCCAGCAGTTCGACGACGAGCTCCTACGAGCAGTACTTC. It is translated as CASSSTTSSYEQYF.

This clonotype was counted only a few times. The rearrangement joins TRBV12-3 or TRBV12-4 to TRBJ2-1; 8 bases align to TRBD2. The CDR3 has 15 amino acids. V shed 2 bases and J 7 bases; nucleotides not matched to a gene: 7. CDR3 nucleotides: TGTGCCAGCAGTTTAATTGGGACTAGTCGGAATGAGCAGTTCTTC. Its translation: CASSLIGTSRNEQFF.

Written as DNA, the CDR3 is TGTGCCAGCAGTTATTCCCCCAGGGGGCCGCTGGTCACTGAAGCTTTCTTT. Protein: CASSYSPRGPLVTEAFF. The chain combines TRBV6-5 with TRBJ1-1; the match to TRBD1 covers 8 bases. CDR1 is MNHEY and CDR2 is SVGAGI in the germline V gene. The CDR3 length is 17 residues. V lost 3 bases to trimming and J lost 4 bases; unmatched junction nucleotides: 13.

This clonotype counts as medium-sized. The V gene is TRBV2, the J gene TRBJ2-3; 7 nucleotides agree with TRBD2. CDR3 length equals 14 residues. Losses at the gene ends were 6 bases for V and 6 bases for J; bases not matched to a gene: 9. Germline loops: CDR1 SNHLY, CDR2 FYNNEI. Written as DNA, the CDR3 is TGTGCCAGCAGGGGAGGGAGTCCAACGGATACGCAGTATTTT. Amino acids: CASRGGSPTDTQYF.

This clonotype was observed a few times. This chain joins TRBV5-1 and TRBJ2-1; 12 bases match TRBD2. The germline V gene has CDR1 SGHRS and CDR2 YFSETQ. The trim removed 4 bases at V and 7 bases at J, leaving 9 bases unmatched. CDR3 size: 16 residues. The CDR3 coding sequence is TGCGCCAGCAGCCCACCGACTAGCGGGGGTCGAAATGAGCAGTTCTTC. Translating it yields CASSPPTSGGRNEQFF.

The chain has TRBV4-3 and TRBJ2-5; D uncertain. Looked up from germline, CDR1 is LGHNA and CDR2 is YSLEER. Trimming stripped 1 base from V and 2 bases from J, with 11 bases between. This CDR3 has 15 residues. The CDR3 nucleotides read TGCGCCAGCAGCCAAGGGAATAGCCAACAAGAGACCCAGTACTTC. This encodes CASSQGNSQQETQYF.

This chain joins TRBV20-1 and TRBJ2-1; TRBD2 is a possible D gene (5 bases). V was pared by 5 bases and J by 0 bases, with 11 bases between. CDR3 length: 14 residues. CDR1 DFQATT and CDR2 SNEGSKA come from the germline V gene (reference sequence). Written as DNA, the CDR3 is TGCAGTGCTGTCCCGGGGAGCTCCTACAATGAGCAGTTCTTC. Amino acids: CSAVPGSSYNEQFF.

CDR3 nucleotides: TGTGCCAGCAGTTTAGCGCCGGGGACTGAAGCTTTCTTT. Amino acids: CASSLAPGTEAFF. V and J are TRBV12-3 or TRBV12-4 and TRBJ1-1; D ambiguous. This CDR3 comprises 13 residues. Trimming left V 0 bases short and J 5 bases short, with 7 bases between.

V and J are TRBV10-3 and TRBJ2-5; 10 positions match TRBD1. The V and J ends lost 2 bases and 11 bases, in that order; junction bases with no gene match: 5. Germline V CDR1 and CDR2: ENHRY, SYGVKD. CDR3 length: 13 amino acids. The CDR3 nucleotides are TGTGCCATCAGTGAGGTCGGGACAGGGGTTCAGTACTTC. Protein sequence: CAISEVGTGVQYF.

This clonotype was counted a few times. The chain uses TRBV4-3 and TRBJ1-2; 7 positions agree with TRBD1. Trimming at V came to 1 base and at J to 0 bases, leaving 11 bases not matched to a gene. CDR1 is LGHNA, CDR2 YSLEER, per germline. This CDR3 is built from 18 residues. This CDR3 is CASSQGGQATVTNYGYTF. As DNA, the CDR3 is TGCGCCAGCAGCCAAGGCGGACAGGCGACGGTCACTAACTATGGCTACACCTTC.

The V call is TRBV6-2 or TRBV6-3, the J call TRBJ2-1, with D possibly TRBD1 on 6 matching bases. Deletions cut 0 bases from V and 4 bases from J, with 10 bases between. Germline CDR1 MNHEY, CDR2 SVGEGT. This CDR3 spans 15 amino acids. The CDR3 reads CASSYSDRNYNEQFF. CDR3 DNA: TGTGCCAGCAGTTACTCGGACAGAAATTACAATGAGCAGTTCTTC.

This clonotype was seen only a few times. The gene calls are TRBV11-2 and TRBJ2-5; no firm D call. V dropped 1 base and J dropped 2 bases, with 8 bases sitting between them. This CDR3 has 14 amino acids. Germline V gene data show CDR1 as SGHAT and CDR2 as FQNNGV. CDR3 DNA sequence: TGTGCCAGCAGCTTAGGGGCGGAACAAGAGACCCAGTACTTC. Its protein product is CASSLGAEQETQYF.

This clonotype showed up just a few times. The rearrangement uses TRBV2 and TRBJ2-7; possibly TRBD2 for D (5 bases). The length of the CDR3 is 14 residues. Trimming took off 2 bases at V and 0 bases at J, with 8 bases between the two ends. Germline V gene lookup returns CDR1 SNHLY and CDR2 FYNNEI. This CDR3 reads CASSEWGDSYEQYF. CDR3 DNA: TGTGCCAGCAGTGAATGGGGAGACTCCTACGAGCAGTACTTC.

This clonotype was found many times. The CDR3 sequence is CASSPGQGQETQYF. Written as DNA, the CDR3 is TGTGCCAGCAGCCCTGGGCAGGGCCAAGAGACCCAGTACTTC. The chain is built from TRBV12-3 or TRBV12-4 and TRBJ2-5; D perhaps matches TRBD1 (5 bases). This CDR3 contains 14 residues. With 6 bases removed from V and 1 base from J, the gap between germline ends came to 12 bases.

This rearrangement joins TRBV5-1 to TRBJ1-2; tentative D call: TRBD1 (5 bases). The germline CDR1 and CDR2 sequences are SGHRS and YFSETQ. This CDR3 comprises 12 residues. Trimming left V 1 base short and J 8 bases short, with 9 bases between. CDR3 region: CASSLIGDGYTF. The CDR3 coding sequence is TGCGCCAGCAGCTTGATCGGGGACGGCTACACCTTC.

The rearrangement joins TRBV12-3 or TRBV12-4 to TRBJ2-1, with 12 nucleotides matching TRBD2. This CDR3 has 16 amino acids. V lost 8 bases and J lost 4; bases outside the gene matches: 9. The CDR3 spells CASVSSGGAIYNEQFF. CDR3 nucleotides: TGTGCCAGCGTATCTAGCGGGGGGGCCATTTACAATGAGCAGTTCTTC.

This clonotype was observed once. The V gene is TRBV7-9, the J gene TRBJ2-7; TRBD1 agrees at 9 bases. The J call is in doubt because the DNA end fits TRBJ2-5 better. The CDR3 is 15 residues long. Germline CDR1 and CDR2: SEHNR and FQNEAQ (reference sequence). The CDR3 nucleotides are TGTGCCAGCAGACCAGGGGGGGACAGGGAAGAGACCCAGTACTTC. It is translated as CASRPGGDREETQYF.

At least ten counts were recorded for this clonotype. The chain carries TRBV7-2 and TRBJ1-2; TRBD1 aligns across 9 bases. This CDR3 spans 13 amino acids. The V segment lost 5 bases and the J segment 4 bases; nucleotides outside the gene matches: 2. CDR1 and CDR2 (germline): SGHTA, FQGNSA. CDR3: CASSTGGSYGYTF. The DNA for the CDR3 is TGTGCCAGCAGCACAGGGGGCAGCTATGGCTACACCTTC.